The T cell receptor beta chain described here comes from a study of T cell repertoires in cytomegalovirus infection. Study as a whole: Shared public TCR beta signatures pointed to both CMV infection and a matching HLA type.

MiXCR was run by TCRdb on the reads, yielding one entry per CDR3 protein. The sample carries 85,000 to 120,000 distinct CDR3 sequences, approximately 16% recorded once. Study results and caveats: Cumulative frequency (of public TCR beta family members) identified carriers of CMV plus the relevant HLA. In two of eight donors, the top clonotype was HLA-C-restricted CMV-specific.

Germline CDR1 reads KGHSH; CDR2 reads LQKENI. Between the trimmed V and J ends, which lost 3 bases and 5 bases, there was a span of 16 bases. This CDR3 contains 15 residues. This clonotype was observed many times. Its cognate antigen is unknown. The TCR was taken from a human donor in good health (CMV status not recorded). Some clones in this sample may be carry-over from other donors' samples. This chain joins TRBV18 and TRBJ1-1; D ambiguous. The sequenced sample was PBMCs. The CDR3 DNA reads TGTGCCAGCTCACCTATCCTGGGTCGGAATACTGAAGCTTTCTTT. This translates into CASSPILGRNTEAFF.